The 2 T cell receptor beta chains listed next were all sequenced from one sample in a study of blood T cell repertoires in COVID-19. Clones were read by immunoSEQ multiplex PCR, and TCRdb kept only the in-frame ones, dropping some. Of a few hundred thousand clones detected, approximately 89% appear once; the ten largest clones hold 3% to 4.5%. Sequencing was performed on peripheral blood. The receptors shown here come from an older woman with COVID-19, enrolled during active disease.

Turning to this clone: In the same sample, other DNA sequences code for this CDR3. J is TRBJ1-1 and V is TRBV5-1; maybe TRBD1 (5 bases). The CDR3 loop spans 14 amino acids. Between the trimmed V and J ends, which lost 0 bases and 4 bases, there was a span of 10 bases. The germline gives CDR1 SGHRS, CDR2 YFSETQ. The CDR3 nucleotides are TGCGCCAGCAGCTTGGCCGGGAGGGGCACTGAAGCTTTCTTT. Amino acids: CASSLAGRGTEAFF.

The J gene is TRBJ1-1, the V gene TRBV5-1; D is ambiguous. V lost 1 base to trimming and J lost 0 bases, with 7 bases between them. Looked up from germline, CDR1 is SGHRS and CDR2 is YFSETQ. The CDR3 length is 14 residues. The CDR3 spells CASSLSPVNTEAFF. CDR3 DNA sequence: TGCGCCAGCAGCTTGTCTCCAGTGAACACTGAAGCTTTCTTT.